This entry lists 13 T cell receptor beta chains sequenced from one sample in a study of OX40 agonist ivuxolimab in advanced cancers. Here immunoSEQ multiplex PCR was the method, and the copy in TCRdb shows in-frame clones only, minus some. Of around 71,000 clones listed, under 80% are singletons. The specimen was CD4+ or CD8+ T cells sorted from blood, collected in a trial of the OX40 agonist ivuxolimab. These receptors came from an adult with an advanced solid tumor such as melanoma, head and neck, liver or kidney cancer.

This clone showed up just a few times. The CDR3 loop is CASSYSGYNSPLHF. CDR3 sequence (DNA): TGTGCCAGCAGTTACAGTGGGTATAATTCACCCCTCCACTTT. V usage is TRBV6-5 and J usage is TRBJ1-6; D gene ambiguous. CDR3 length: 14 amino acids. The V gene lost 2 bases and the J gene lost 4 bases, with 6 bases spanning the gap. Germline V gene data show CDR1 as MNHEY and CDR2 as SVGAGI.

This chain joins TRBV9 and TRBJ2-5; 8 bases match TRBD2. This CDR3 has 16 residues. Trimming cost V 0 bases and J 4 bases; bases outside gene matches: 8. Germline values: CDR1 SGDLS, CDR2 YYNGEE. The CDR3 sequence: CASSVAPAGVGETQYF. The DNA of the CDR3 is TGTGCCAGCAGCGTAGCCCCAGCGGGAGTAGGAGAGACCCAGTACTTC.

The chain carries TRBV5-4 and TRBJ2-3, with D possibly TRBD1 on 5 matching bases. The CDR3 totals 14 residues. Looked up from germline, CDR1 is SGHNT and CDR2 is YYREEE (reference sequence). The V end was cut by 4 bases, the J end by 6 bases, with 15 bases between. The CDR3 loop is CASSPETAADTQYF. In nucleotides, the CDR3 is TGTGCCAGCAGCCCAGAGACAGCCGCTGATACGCAGTATTTT.

In its sample, this clone was seen once. The CDR3 loop is CASSSLPGQGPLWANVLTF. CDR3 DNA sequence: TGTGCCAGCAGCTCCCTCCCGGGACAGGGCCCTCTCTGGGCCAACGTCCTGACTTTC. The chain is built from TRBV7-9 and TRBJ2-6; 9 nucleotides line up with TRBD1. Per germline, CDR1 SEHNR and CDR2 FQNEAQ (reference sequence). Trimming took 4 bases from V and 5 from J; bases not matched to a gene: 15. The CDR3 runs to 19 residues.

The J gene is TRBJ1-2, the V gene TRBV25-1; D remains unclear. Trimming stripped 6 bases from V and 4 bases from J, with 15 bases between. Germline CDR1 and CDR2: MGHDK and SYGVNS. CDR3 length: 14 residues. CDR3 coding DNA: TGTGCCAGCAGCGACTACGGACGGATCTATGGCTACACCTTC. Protein sequence: CASSDYGRIYGYTF.

This chain uses TRBV9 with TRBJ1-5; D may be TRBD1 (5 bases). Germline V gene sequence: CDR1 SGDLS, CDR2 YYNGEE. The CDR3 has 15 residues. Trimming took 2 bases from V and 1 from J, leaving 10 bases between them. The CDR3 protein is CASSVRDGSNQPQHF. In nucleotides, the CDR3 is TGTGCCAGCAGCGTCCGGGACGGAAGCAATCAGCCCCAGCATTTT.

The genes are TRBV5-8 and TRBJ2-1; the match to TRBD2 covers 10 bases. CDR3 length: 16 residues. Germline V CDR1 and CDR2: SGHTS, YDEGEE. The trim removed 6 bases at V and 7 bases at J, leaving 13 bases unmatched. The CDR3 reads CASTRTSGPPDNEQFF. The CDR3, as DNA: TGTGCCAGCACCCGGACTAGCGGACCCCCGGATAATGAGCAGTTCTTC.

This rearrangement joins TRBV6-1 to TRBJ2-1, with D unclear. The CDR3 has 15 residues. CDR1 and CDR2 from the germline V gene are MNHNS and SASEGT. The germline V and J ends were trimmed by 5 bases and 0 bases, with 11 bases remaining between them. CDR3 nucleotide sequence: TGTGCCAGCAGTCCTCCGTCCAGCTCCTACAATGAGCAGTTCTTC. This encodes CASSPPSSSYNEQFF.

The genes are TRBV6-4 and TRBJ2-6; D is perhaps TRBD1 or TRBD2 (5 bases each). CDR1 is MRHNA, CDR2 SNTAGT, per germline. The length of the CDR3 is 16 residues. The V gene lost 6 bases and the J gene lost 0 bases, with 12 bases spanning the gap. CDR3 DNA sequence: TGTGCCAGCAGACGGGACCCAAGCTCTGGGGCCAACGTCCTGACTTTC. This gives the protein CASRRDPSSGANVLTF.

The genes are TRBV19 and TRBJ2-2; no definite D call. CDR3 size: 13 residues. Trimming pared 3 bases from V and 5 bases from J, leaving 7 bases between. Germline V gene lookup returns CDR1 LNHDA and CDR2 SQIVND (reference sequence). CDR3 nucleotide sequence: TGTGCCAGTAGTATTTTCAAAACCGGGGAGCTGTTTTTT. This codes for CASSIFKTGELFF.

J is TRBJ2-1 and V is TRBV19; D is possibly TRBD2 (6 bases). Germline values: CDR1 LNHDA, CDR2 SQIVND (reference sequence). The ends were cut back, 3 bases at V and 6 bases at J, with 15 bases in the middle. This CDR3 comprises 15 residues. The CDR3 reads CASSMSGVSINEQFF. Written as DNA, the CDR3 is TGTGCCAGTAGTATGTCGGGGGTATCCATCAATGAGCAGTTCTTC.

This clone was detected once. The genes are TRBV7-2 and TRBJ1-5; D remains unclear. CDR1 SGHTA and CDR2 FQGNSA come from the germline V gene. V lost 4 bases, J lost 4 bases, and 8 bases lay in between. The CDR3 totals 13 residues. CDR3 region: CASSSYGNQPQHF. The CDR3 DNA reads as TGTGCCAGCAGCTCGTACGGGAATCAGCCCCAGCATTTT.

This chain uses TRBV5-1 with TRBJ1-5; 10 bases match TRBD1. Germline V gives CDR1 SGHRS, CDR2 YFSETQ. V gave up 4 bases and J gave up 2 bases; unmatched junction bases: 3. This CDR3 contains 15 residues. Here the CDR3 reads CASSPGTGGNQPQHF. CDR3 DNA: TGCGCCAGCAGCCCCGGGACAGGGGGCAATCAGCCCCAGCATTTT.